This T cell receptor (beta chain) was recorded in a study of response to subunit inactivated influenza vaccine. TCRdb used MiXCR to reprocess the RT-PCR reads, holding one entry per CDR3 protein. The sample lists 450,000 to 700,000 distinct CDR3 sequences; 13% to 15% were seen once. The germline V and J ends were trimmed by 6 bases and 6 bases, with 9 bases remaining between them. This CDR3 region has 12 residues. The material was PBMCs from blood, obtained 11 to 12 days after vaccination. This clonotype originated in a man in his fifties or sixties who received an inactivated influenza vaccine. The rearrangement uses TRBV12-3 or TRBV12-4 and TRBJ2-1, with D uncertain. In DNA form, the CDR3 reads TGTGCCAGCAGCCGAGGACCCAATGAGCAGTTCTTC. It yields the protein CASSRGPNEQFF.